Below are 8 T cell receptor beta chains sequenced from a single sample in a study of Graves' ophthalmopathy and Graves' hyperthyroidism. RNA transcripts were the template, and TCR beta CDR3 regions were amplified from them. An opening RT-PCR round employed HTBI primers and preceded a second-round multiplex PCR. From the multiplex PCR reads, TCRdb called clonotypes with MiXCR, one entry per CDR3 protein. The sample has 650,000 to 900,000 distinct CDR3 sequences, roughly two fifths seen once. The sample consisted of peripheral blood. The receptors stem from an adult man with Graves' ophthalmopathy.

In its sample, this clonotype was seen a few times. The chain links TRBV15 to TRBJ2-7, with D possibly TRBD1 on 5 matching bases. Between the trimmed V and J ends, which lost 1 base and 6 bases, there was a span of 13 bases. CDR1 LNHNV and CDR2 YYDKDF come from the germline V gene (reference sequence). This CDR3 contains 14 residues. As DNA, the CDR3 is TGTGCCACCAGCAGAGGCGGCAGGGATGGCGAGCAGTACTTC. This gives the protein CATSRGGRDGEQYF.

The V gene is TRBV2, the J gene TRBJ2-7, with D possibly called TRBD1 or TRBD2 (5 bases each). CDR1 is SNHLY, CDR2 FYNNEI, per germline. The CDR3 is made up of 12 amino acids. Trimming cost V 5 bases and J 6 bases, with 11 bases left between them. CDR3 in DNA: TGTGCCAGCAGTTTATGGGGGACCGAGCAGTACTTC. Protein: CASSLWGTEQYF.

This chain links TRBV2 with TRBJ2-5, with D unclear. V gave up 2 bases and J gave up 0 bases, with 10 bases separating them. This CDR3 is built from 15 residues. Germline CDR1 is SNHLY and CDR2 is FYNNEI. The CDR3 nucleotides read TGTGCCAGCAGTGAATGGGAAACGGACCAAGAGACCCAGTACTTC. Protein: CASSEWETDQETQYF.

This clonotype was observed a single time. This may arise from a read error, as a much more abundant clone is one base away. The CDR3: CASSLGAAGGYEQYF. Written as DNA, the CDR3 is TGTGCCAGCAGCTTAGGAGCAGCGGGAGGGTACGAGCAGTACTTC. This chain uses TRBV7-9 with TRBJ2-7; 10 nucleotides align to TRBD2. Germline assignment: CDR1 SEHNR and CDR2 FQNEAQ (reference sequence). CDR3 length: 15 amino acids. V lost 1 base and J lost 4; bases outside the gene matches: 4.

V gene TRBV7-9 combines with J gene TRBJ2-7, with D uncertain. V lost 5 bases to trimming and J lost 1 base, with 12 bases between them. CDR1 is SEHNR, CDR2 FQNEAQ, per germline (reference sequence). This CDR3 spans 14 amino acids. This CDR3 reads CASSPTWGSYEQYF. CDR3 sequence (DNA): TGTGCCAGCAGCCCCACCTGGGGTTCCTACGAGCAGTACTTC.

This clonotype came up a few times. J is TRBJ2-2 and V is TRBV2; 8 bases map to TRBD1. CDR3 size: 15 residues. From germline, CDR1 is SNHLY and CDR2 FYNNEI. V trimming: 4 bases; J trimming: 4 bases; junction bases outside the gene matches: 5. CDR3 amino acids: CASSADRGGTGELFF. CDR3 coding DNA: TGTGCCAGCAGTGCTGACAGGGGAGGCACCGGGGAGCTGTTTTTT.

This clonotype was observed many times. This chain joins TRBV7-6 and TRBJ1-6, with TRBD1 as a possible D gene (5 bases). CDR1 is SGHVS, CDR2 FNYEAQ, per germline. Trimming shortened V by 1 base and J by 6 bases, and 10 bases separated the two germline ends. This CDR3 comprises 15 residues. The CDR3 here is CASSLGSGPNSPLHF. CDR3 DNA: TGTGCCAGCAGCTTAGGTTCAGGGCCTAATTCACCCCTCCACTTT.

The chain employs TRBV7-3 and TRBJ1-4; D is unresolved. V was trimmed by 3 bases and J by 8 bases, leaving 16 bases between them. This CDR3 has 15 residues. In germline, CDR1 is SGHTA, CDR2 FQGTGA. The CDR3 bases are TGTGCCAGCAGCTTCCTCCGGGCCTCTGGAGAAAAACTGTTTTTT. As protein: CASSFLRASGEKLFF.